This TCR beta chain was captured by sequencing in a study of blood T cell repertoires in COVID-19. Study overall: Collection of acute and convalescent COVID-19 samples took place in the United States, Italy and Spain. The analysed material was cDNA or gDNA that came from T cells, B-cell-depleted T cells, or PBMCs.

Per the authors' pipeline: It was from reference gene primer amplification that nucleated cell counts were estimated. Libraries were prepared by immunoSEQ multiplex PCR; TCRdb keeps only in-frame clonotypes and omits some of them. The V and J calls and clone size are taken from that table; D and trimming were inferred from the DNA. The sample lists fewer than 60,000 clones; roughly 83% were seen once. Unmatched junction bases numbered 6, after V lost 6 bases and J lost 2 bases. Germline CDR1 is LNHDA and CDR2 is SQIVND (reference sequence). The CDR3 is 15 residues long. The sequenced sample was peripheral blood. The chain uses TRBV19 and TRBJ1-4; 7 bases agree with TRBD1. The clonotype comes from a woman at least 80 years old with acute or convalescent COVID-19. DNA of the CDR3: TGTGCCAGTAGGGAGGCGGGACAGACTAATGAAAAACTGTTTTTT. Its protein product is CASREAGQTNEKLFF. The whole variable domain, remainder taken from reference TRBV19 and TRBJ1-4, is DGGITQSPKYLFRKEGQNVTLSCEQNLNHDAMYWYRQDPGQGLRLIYYSQIVNDFQKGDIAEGYSVSREKKESFPLTVTSAQKNPTAFYLCASREAGQTNEKLFFGSGTQLSVL.